These 2 T cell receptor beta chains originate from one sample sequenced in a study of shared clonotypes between healthy human individuals. Only in-frame clones appear in the TCRdb table, and some are missing; sequencing was by immunoSEQ multiplex PCR. The profile shows around 500,000 clones, 65% to 80% of them singletons. Sequences were obtained from PBMCs. Receptors originate from a woman aged 40 to 55 in good health. Some clones in this sample may be carry-over from other donors' samples.

This rearrangement joins TRBV5-1 to TRBJ1-4; D remains unclear. The CDR3 extends over 13 amino acids. The V end was cut by 3 bases, the J end by 7 bases, with 10 bases between. Germline V gives CDR1 SGHRS, CDR2 YFSETQ. In DNA form, the CDR3 reads TGCGCCAGCAGCTCACCACGGACTGAAAAACTGTTTTTT. Its protein product is CASSSPRTEKLFF.

This sequence joins TRBV30 and TRBJ2-1, with D tentatively TRBD2 (5 bases). The CDR3 has 14 amino acids. V was pared by 4 bases and J by 9 bases, with 19 bases between. CDR1 and CDR2 (germline): GTSNPN, SVGIG (reference sequence). The CDR3 region has the DNA TGTGCCTGGATGGGGATACTAGGAAGGAGTGAGCAGTTCTTC. This sequence encodes CAWMGILGRSEQFF.